These 23 T cell receptor beta chains originate from one sample sequenced in a study of cytomegalovirus exposure and HLA in healthy donors. Primers for the PCR totalled 60 Vbeta and 13 Jbeta. The assay was immunoSEQ multiplex PCR, and TCRdb's table has in-frame clones only and misses some. This sample yields some 150,000 clones, of which 80% are seen a single time; approximately 8.7% belongs to the top ten. Sequencing was carried out using PBMCs. The receptors were gathered from a young man in good health and CMV-seropositive.

The chain combines TRBV5-8 with TRBJ1-2; 7 bases agree with TRBD1. The germline CDR1 and CDR2 sequences are SGHTS and YDEGEE. This CDR3 has 15 amino acids. The junction had 4 bases not matched to a gene; V was cut back by 0 bases and J by 2 bases. In nucleotides, the CDR3 is TGTGCCAGCAGCTTGGCCGGGGACAGAAACTATGGCTACACCTTC. Protein: CASSLAGDRNYGYTF.

The J gene is TRBJ1-4, the V gene TRBV5-1, with TRBD1 matching 8 bases. The CDR3 covers 15 residues. The germline V gene encodes CDR1 SGHRS and CDR2 YFSETQ. V dropped 3 bases and J dropped 8; count of bases not matched to a gene: 9. This chain's CDR3 is CASSSGDRTGEKLFF. In DNA, the CDR3 is TGCGCCAGCAGCTCGGGGGACAGGACTGGCGAAAAACTGTTTTTT. Together with reference TRBV5-1 and TRBJ1-4, the CDR3 gives the full variable domain: KAGVTQTPRYLIKTRGQQVTLSCSPISGHRSVSWYQQTPGQGLQFLFEYFSETQRNKGNFPGRFSGRQFSNSRSEMNVSTLELGDSALYLCASSSGDRTGEKLFFGSGTQLSVL.

V gene TRBV5-4 combines with J gene TRBJ1-6; D uncertain. This CDR3 spans 15 amino acids. Trimming pared 2 bases from V and 9 bases from J, leaving 15 bases between. CDR1 is SGHNT, CDR2 YYREEE, per germline (reference sequence). Here the CDR3 DNA reads TGTGCCAGCAGCTTCGGTATGGGAGTAGGTTCACCCCTCCACTTT. Encoded protein: CASSFGMGVGSPLHF.

In DNA, the CDR3 is TGCAGCGTTGAGCGGCACAGGGGGCCCTACAATGAGCAGTTCTTC. It translates to CSVERHRGPYNEQFF. J is TRBJ2-1 and V is TRBV29-1; 9 positions agree with TRBD1. The CDR3 totals 15 residues. V gave up 3 bases and J gave up 2 bases; unmatched junction bases: 5. The germline V gene encodes CDR1 SQVTM and CDR2 ANQGSEA.

The chain joins TRBV9 to TRBJ1-4, with D tentatively TRBD1 (5 bases). CDR1 and CDR2 (germline): SGDLS, YYNGEE. The V end was cut by 3 bases, the J end by 5 bases, with 11 bases between. This CDR3 is 14 amino acids long. CDR3 protein: CASSEYGQNEKLFF. For the CDR3, the DNA is TGTGCCAGCAGCGAGTATGGACAAAATGAAAAACTGTTTTTT.

The rearrangement joins TRBV30 to TRBJ2-5; tentatively, D is TRBD2 (5 bases). Germline CDR1 and CDR2: GTSNPN and SVGIG (reference sequence). Deletions cut 2 bases from V and 5 bases from J, with 9 bases between. CDR3 length: 12 amino acids. The DNA of the CDR3 is TGTGCCTGGAGTATAGCGCGGGAGACCCAGTACTTC. It codes for CAWSIARETQYF.

The chain employs TRBV4-1 and TRBJ2-2; D is unresolved. The germline V and J ends were trimmed by 2 bases and 5 bases, with 18 bases remaining between them. The length of the CDR3 is 17 residues. Germline assignment: CDR1 MGHRA and CDR2 YSYEKL. The CDR3 region is CASSQLDLVPSTGELFF. Here the CDR3 DNA reads TGCGCCAGCAGCCAATTGGATCTAGTTCCTTCTACCGGGGAGCTGTTTTTT.

On this clone: This specimen includes other DNA sequences encoding the same CDR3. J is TRBJ1-1 and V is TRBV6-6, with 9 bases fitting TRBD1. The CDR3 length is 16 residues. Germline lookup yields CDR1 MNHNY and CDR2 SVGAGI (reference sequence). The V gene end was trimmed by 4 bases and the J gene end by 11 bases; junction bases not matched to a gene: 17. The CDR3 bases are TGTGCCAGCAGTTCAGGGGGGACCGGGACAGGGTTTTCGGCTTTCTTT. It yields the protein CASSSGGTGTGFSAFF.

The gene calls are TRBV9 and TRBJ1-3; D possibly corresponds to TRBD1 (6 bases). Trimming left V 2 bases short and J 1 base short, with 10 bases between. Germline values: CDR1 SGDLS, CDR2 YYNGEE. The CDR3 sequence is 15 residues long. This CDR3 reads CASSVGGRSGNTIYF. The CDR3, as DNA: TGTGCCAGCAGCGTGGGGGGGCGATCTGGAAACACCATATATTTT.

This chain uses TRBV7-2 with TRBJ1-3, with D perhaps matching TRBD1 (5 bases). V lost 5 bases to trimming and J lost 7 bases, with 15 bases between them. The CDR3 spans 14 residues. CDR1 SGHTA and CDR2 FQGNSA come from the germline V gene. The CDR3 here is CASSLSPRQNTIYF. The CDR3 coding sequence is TGTGCCAGCAGCCTTAGTCCTAGACAGAACACCATATATTTT.

V usage is TRBV30 and J usage is TRBJ2-7, with TRBD1 identical over 8 bases. The CDR3 consists of 13 residues. CDR1 is GTSNPN and CDR2 is SVGIG in the germline V gene (reference sequence). V gave up 5 bases and J gave up 5 bases; unmatched junction bases: 8. The DNA of the CDR3 is TGTGCCTGGGGACAGGGTGTACGCCACGAGCAGTACTTC. Amino acids: CAWGQGVRHEQYF.

This chain joins TRBV5-1 and TRBJ1-1; no definite D call. Germline assignment: CDR1 SGHRS and CDR2 YFSETQ. The CDR3 extends over 15 amino acids. V was cut by 1 base and J by 6 bases, with 16 bases left in between. CDR3 in amino acids: CASSLNPEALAEAFF. The DNA for the CDR3 is TGCGCCAGCAGCTTGAATCCAGAGGCACTCGCTGAAGCTTTCTTT. The variable domain in full, completed from reference TRBV5-1 and TRBJ1-1, reads KAGVTQTPRYLIKTRGQQVTLSCSPISGHRSVSWYQQTPGQGLQFLFEYFSETQRNKGNFPGRFSGRQFSNSRSEMNVSTLELGDSALYLCASSLNPEALAEAFFGQGTRLTVV.

The J gene is TRBJ2-4, the V gene TRBV15; TRBD2 aligns across 8 bases. With V trimmed by 0 bases and J by 0 bases, 19 bases remained unmatched. The CDR3 loop spans 22 amino acids. Germline assignment: CDR1 LNHNV and CDR2 YYDKDF (reference sequence). The CDR3 is CATSRDPAGGHHFDLAKNIQYF. The DNA of the CDR3 is TGTGCCACCAGCAGAGATCCCGCGGGAGGCCACCATTTTGATTTAGCCAAAAACATTCAGTACTTC.

This rearrangement joins TRBV7-2 to TRBJ2-6, with TRBD1 matching over 9 bases. V gave up 5 bases and J gave up 4 bases; unmatched junction bases: 6. The CDR3 totals 16 residues. Germline CDR1 reads SGHTA; CDR2 reads FQGNSA. CDR3: CASSPFDRGGANVLTF. CDR3 sequence (DNA): TGTGCCAGCAGCCCATTCGACAGGGGGGGGGCCAACGTCCTGACTTTC.

The rearrangement links TRBV14 to TRBJ2-2; unclear D gene. The germline V and J ends were trimmed by 2 bases and 4 bases, with 14 bases remaining between them. CDR1 and CDR2 (germline): SGHDN, FVKESK. The length of the CDR3 is 16 residues. CDR3 loop: CASSQSVSGITGELFF. DNA for the CDR3: TGTGCCAGCAGCCAAAGTGTGTCAGGAATCACCGGGGAGCTGTTTTTT.

The CDR3: CASSVEVGWKETQYF. CDR3 sequence (DNA): TGTGCCAGCAGCGTGGAGGTCGGGTGGAAAGAGACCCAGTACTTC. The rearrangement links TRBV9 to TRBJ2-5; D is perhaps TRBD2 (5 bases). Germline CDR1 is SGDLS and CDR2 is YYNGEE. The V end was cut by 2 bases, the J end by 3 bases, with 14 bases between. The CDR3 runs to 15 residues. Supplemented by reference TRBV9 and TRBJ2-5, the full variable domain reads DSGVTQTPKHLITATGQRVTLRCSPRSGDLSVYWYQQSLDQGLQFLIQYYNGEERAKGNILERFSAQQFPDLHSELNLSSLELGDSALYFCASSVEVGWKETQYFGPGTRLLVL.

The V call is TRBV5-6, the J call TRBJ2-1, with 9 bases fitting TRBD2. Per germline, CDR1 SGHDT and CDR2 YYEEEE. Trimming took 1 base from V and 4 from J; bases not matched to a gene: 3. The CDR3 totals 15 residues. CDR3 loop: CASSLRLAVYNEQFF. In DNA, the CDR3 is TGTGCCAGCAGCTTGCGACTAGCGGTGTACAATGAGCAGTTCTTC.

CDR3 DNA sequence: TGTGCCAGCAGGCAAGACAGTGGCGAGCAGTACTTC. This translates into CASRQDSGEQYF. The J gene is TRBJ2-7, the V gene TRBV27; perhaps TRBD1 as D (5 bases). V lost 6 bases and J lost 6, with 12 bases in between. Germline assignment: CDR1 MNHEY and CDR2 SMNVEV (reference sequence). The CDR3 extends over 12 amino acids.

J is TRBJ2-3 and V is TRBV11-2, with no clear D. V was shortened by 5 bases and J by 3 bases, with 6 bases between the two germline ends. The V gene's germline CDR1 is SGHAT and CDR2 FQNNGV. This CDR3 is built from 12 residues. CDR3 amino acids: CASSPVTDTQYF. The DNA for the CDR3 is TGTGCCAGCAGCCCCGTTACAGATACGCAGTATTTT.

The gene calls are TRBV11-3 and TRBJ2-3; D unresolved. CDR3 size: 13 residues. Trimming cost V 4 bases and J 6 bases, with 11 bases left between them. Germline CDR1 and CDR2: SGHNT and YENEEA. The CDR3 region has the DNA TGTGCCAGCAGCTCCTCCCTTATCGATACGCAGTATTTT. It is translated as CASSSSLIDTQYF.

The CDR3 sequence: CASSFPGASSYEQYF. CDR3 in DNA: TGTGCCAGCAGCTTTCCAGGGGCTAGCTCCTACGAGCAGTACTTC. The chain employs TRBV7-9 and TRBJ2-7; perhaps TRBD1 as D (6 bases). Trimming removed 3 bases from V and 0 bases from J, with 12 bases in between. The CDR3 runs 15 residues. The germline gives CDR1 SEHNR, CDR2 FQNEAQ (reference sequence).

The rearrangement uses TRBV30 and TRBJ1-1; D remains ambiguous. With 8 bases removed from V and 0 bases from J, the gap between germline ends came to 13 bases. CDR1 is GTSNPN, CDR2 SVGIG, per germline (reference sequence). The CDR3 runs to 13 residues. The CDR3 loop reads CARTRRVNTEAFF. The CDR3 region has the DNA TGTGCCCGTACCCGTCGGGTGAACACTGAAGCTTTCTTT.

The rearrangement uses TRBV7-8 and TRBJ2-2; 11 positions match TRBD2. Germline assignment: CDR1 SGHVS and CDR2 FQNEAQ. The CDR3 consists of 18 residues. Unmatched junction bases numbered 10, after V lost 0 bases and J lost 7 bases. The CDR3 loop is CASSLAVAGGPDNGELFF. CDR3 sequence (DNA): TGTGCCAGCAGCTTAGCGGTAGCGGGAGGGCCCGATAACGGGGAGCTGTTTTTT.